This record looks at one T cell receptor (beta chain) sequence and its context. The antigen is undetermined. The data were taken from a study of cytomegalovirus exposure and HLA in healthy donors. Findings and caveats of the study: The study put 150 to 200 TCR beta chains on its list as cytomegalovirus-associated. First-cohort TCR clusters tended to co-occur in the roughly 130 validation repertoires, a later analysis found.

The trim removed 4 bases at V and 1 base at J, leaving 3 bases unmatched. Germline V gene lookup returns CDR1 MNHEY and CDR2 SVGAGI. The CDR3 runs to 15 residues. The assay was immunoSEQ multiplex PCR, and TCRdb's table has in-frame clones only and misses some. The data show 50,000 to 65,000 clones, roughly nine tenths seen once. The chain combines TRBV6-5 with TRBJ2-3; 9 nucleotides agree with TRBD2. The sample was PBMCs. The TCR sequence derives from a woman aged 18-29 years in good health and CMV-seronegative. The CDR3 nucleotides read TGTGCCAGCAGTTTTCGGACTAGCGGCACAGATACGCAGTATTTT. Translating it yields CASSFRTSGTDTQYF.